The rows below give T cell receptor beta chains drawn from one sample of a study of T-cell memory formation after mild COVID-19. MiXCR, applied by TCRdb to the 5' RACE reads, yields one record per CDR3 protein. The sample shows hundreds of thousands of distinct CDR3 sequences, roughly 18% of them seen only once. The sample consisted of PBMCs or a T cell subset sorted from them (not recorded which). These receptors came from an adult woman who had mild COVID-19 (a few samples of this study predate the infection). Cell type and time point are not known. CDR3s leave out the opening cysteine and the closing phenylalanine or tryptophan.

v_call: TRBV29-1; cdr3_aa: SVPRQPTDTQY
v_call: TRBV7-2; cdr3_aa: ASSLSVSSYNEQF
v_call: TRBV20-1; cdr3_aa: SATKGRLRNTEAF
v_call: TRBV7-2; cdr3_aa: ATGTSGSQYEQY
v_call: TRBV6-5; cdr3_aa: ASSSQYRGPQETQY
v_call: TRBV5-1; cdr3_aa: ASSLESEAF
v_call: TRBV18; cdr3_aa: ASSLRTGTQETQY
v_call: TRBV9; cdr3_aa: ASSVGGEGGGETQY
v_call: TRBV12-3/TRBV12-4; cdr3_aa: ASSLSTRGPGELF
v_call: TRBV18; cdr3_aa: ASSPQSAGSYEQY
v_call: TRBV7-2; cdr3_aa: ASSVQGSNQPQH
v_call: TRBV7-3; cdr3_aa: ASSLGLAGFASTDTQY
v_call: TRBV20-1; cdr3_aa: SARGGTRLNYGYT
v_call: TRBV10-3; cdr3_aa: AISEGFRNTEAF
v_call: TRBV24-1; cdr3_aa: AIQGADYGYT
v_call: TRBV5-5; cdr3_aa: ASILTPGQGRDEQY
v_call: TRBV29-1; cdr3_aa: SVEEPDRPIQGYT
v_call: TRBV12-5; cdr3_aa: ASGLVPGVEQGTDTQY